The present T cell receptor (beta chain) was sequenced within a study of OX40 agonist ivuxolimab in advanced cancers. About the research overall: In this cohort, patients received ivuxolimab, an agonistic anti-OX40 (CD134) antibody. Every 2 weeks, patients got intravenous ivuxolimab at one of six dose levels (0.01-10 mg/kg). General study points: At 0.1 to 3.0 mg/kg, CD4+ and CD8+ blood T cells expanded clonally by week 6.

Details on this clone: Its antigen is still unknown. A junction boundary mismatches the germline segment, possibly from a read error.

Method: immunoSEQ multiplex PCR; TCRdb's copy keeps in-frame clones and lacks some. The sample carries about 34,000 clones, approximately 80% recorded once. CDR3 size: 12 residues. Germline CDR1 reads SGHTA; CDR2 reads FQGTGA. This TCR derives from an adult with an advanced solid tumor such as melanoma, head and neck, liver or kidney cancer. The material sequenced was CD4+ or CD8+ T cells sorted from blood, taken in a trial of the OX40 agonist ivuxolimab. The gene calls are TRBV7-3 and TRBJ1-1; a weak D match, TRBD1 (6 bases). Written as DNA, the CDR3 is TGTGCCCGCAGCTCCCAGGGGACTGAAGCTTTCTTT. Its protein product is CARSSQGTEAFF.